These 29 T cell receptor beta chains came from one sample sequenced in a study of CD8+ T cells in alopecia areata. Sequencing relied on a cDNA template that was reverse transcribed from extracted RNA. Clones were sequenced by immunoSEQ multiplex PCR, and TCRdb holds only the in-frame ones, with some missing. The data show hundreds of thousands of clones, 66% seen once. The treatment denotes: oral pan-JAK inhibitor, 5-10 mg twice daily. The material was CD4+ T cells sorted from blood, obtained around week 44, from a patient treated with tofacitinib. Source of these receptors: a human donor with alopecia areata.

This clone occurred a few times. This chain uses TRBV5-1 with TRBJ2-5; no clear D gene. The V gene lost 4 bases and the J gene lost 5 bases, with 12 bases spanning the gap. Per germline, CDR1 SGHRS and CDR2 YFSETQ. This CDR3 has 13 amino acids. The CDR3 nucleotides read TGCGCCAGCAGCCCGGCCGGTGGGGAGACCCAGTACTTC. It yields the protein CASSPAGGETQYF.

This chain uses TRBV10-3 with TRBJ1-2, with 9 bases lining up with TRBD1. Per germline, CDR1 ENHRY and CDR2 SYGVKD. The V gene end was trimmed by 3 bases and the J gene end by 4 bases; junction bases not matched to a gene: 3. The CDR3 covers 14 residues. CDR3: CAISELTGGYGYTF. The CDR3 DNA is TGTGCCATCAGTGAATTGACAGGGGGCTATGGCTACACCTTC.

The chain uses TRBV6-5 and TRBJ1-2; TRBD1 might be the D (6 bases). Trimming removed 7 bases from V and 7 bases from J, with 19 bases in between. Germline V CDR1 and CDR2: MNHEY, SVGAGI. CDR3 length equals 14 residues. DNA for the CDR3: TGTGCCAGCATCGCCACCGGGGGGCTTGGTGGCTACACCTTC. As protein: CASIATGGLGGYTF.

The chain links TRBV27 to TRBJ2-2, with D maybe TRBD2 (5 bases). Deletions cut 7 bases from V and 5 bases from J, with 14 bases between. The CDR3 runs to 14 residues. Germline assignment: CDR1 MNHEY and CDR2 SMNVEV (reference sequence). The CDR3 coding sequence is TGTGCCAGCACGGGCTCTAGGAGGACCGGGGAGCTGTTTTTT. Translation: CASTGSRRTGELFF.

The chain uses TRBV5-1 and TRBJ2-2; perhaps D is TRBD1 or TRBD2 (5 bases each). Between the trimmed V and J ends, which lost 4 bases and 5 bases, there was a span of 12 bases. Germline V gives CDR1 SGHRS, CDR2 YFSETQ. The CDR3 covers 14 residues. The CDR3 region has the DNA TGCGCCAGCAGCGCCGGGACCCCGACCGGGGAGCTGTTTTTT. Translated, it gives CASSAGTPTGELFF.

This chain links TRBV29-1 with TRBJ1-1; D not resolved. CDR3 size: 11 residues. V lost 3 bases and J 7 bases, leaving 9 bases between the germline ends. The germline V gene has CDR1 SQVTM and CDR2 ANQGSEA. The CDR3 DNA is TGCAGCGTTGAGACATTGGGTGAAGCTTTCTTT. This codes for CSVETLGEAFF.

This chain joins TRBV30 and TRBJ1-6, with D tentatively TRBD1 (6 bases). V was shortened by 5 bases and J by 9 bases, with 17 bases between the two germline ends. The CDR3 runs to 14 residues. Germline V gene lookup returns CDR1 GTSNPN and CDR2 SVGIG (reference sequence). CDR3: CAWEKVGGGSPLHF. The CDR3 bases are TGTGCCTGGGAAAAAGTGGGGGGCGGTTCACCCCTCCACTTT.

This clone appeared a single time. This sequence joins TRBV29-1 and TRBJ2-5; 8 positions agree with TRBD1. The CDR3 sequence is 13 residues long. The germline gives CDR1 SQVTM, CDR2 ANQGSEA. V shed 3 bases, J shed 5 bases, and the junction held 5 bases outside the gene matches. Here the CDR3 DNA reads TGCAGCGTTGACAGGGGGCAGGGGGAGACCCAGTACTTC. Its protein is CSVDRGQGETQYF.

This chain uses TRBV4-3 with TRBJ2-1; D remains unclear. The CDR3 extends over 13 amino acids. V shed 0 bases and J shed 5 bases, with 5 bases lying between them. Germline lookup yields CDR1 LGHNA and CDR2 YSLEER. CDR3 sequence: CASSQEGHNEQFF. The CDR3 DNA reads TGCGCCAGCAGCCAAGAAGGCCACAATGAGCAGTTCTTC.

The rearrangement joins TRBV27 to TRBJ1-4; 12 nucleotides match TRBD1. V dropped 4 bases and J dropped 8; count of bases not matched to a gene: 8. CDR1 and CDR2 (germline): MNHEY, SMNVEV (reference sequence). The CDR3 length is 16 residues. The CDR3 protein is CASSSGTGGRGEKLFF. The CDR3 DNA is TGTGCCAGCAGTTCCGGGACAGGGGGCCGGGGGGAAAAACTGTTTTTT.

The chain joins TRBV5-1 to TRBJ2-2, with TRBD1 matching 8 bases. V lost 5 bases and J lost 4; bases outside the gene matches: 7. Germline values: CDR1 SGHRS, CDR2 YFSETQ. The CDR3 contains 15 residues. The CDR3 region is CASRRGQDGTGELFF. CDR3 coding DNA: TGCGCCAGCAGACGGGGACAGGACGGCACCGGGGAGCTGTTTTTT.

In DNA, the CDR3 is TGTGCCAGCAGCTTAGAGAGACAGGGGGCGCATGGCTACACCTTC. As protein: CASSLERQGAHGYTF. The chain carries TRBV7-9 and TRBJ1-2; 10 bases fit TRBD1. This CDR3 has 15 amino acids. With 1 base clipped from V and 6 bases from J, the junction kept 5 bases outside the gene matches. CDR1 is SEHNR, CDR2 FQNEAQ, per germline (reference sequence). The variable domain in full, with the rest retrieved from reference TRBV7-9 and TRBJ1-2, is DTGVSQNPRHKITKRGQNVTFRCDPISEHNRLYWYRQTLGQGPEFLTYFQNEAQLEKSRLLSDRFSAERPKGSFSTLEIQRTEQGDSAMYLCASSLERQGAHGYTFGSGTRLTVV.

This chain links TRBV2 with TRBJ1-2; D perhaps matches TRBD1 (5 bases). The CDR3 loop spans 12 amino acids. The V gene's germline CDR1 is SNHLY and CDR2 FYNNEI. Trimming shortened V by 6 bases and J by 8 bases, and 13 bases separated the two germline ends. The CDR3 reads CASRKDIRGYTF. CDR3 nucleotide sequence: TGTGCCAGCAGGAAGGACATCAGGGGCTACACCTTC.

This rearrangement joins TRBV29-1 to TRBJ1-1; a weak D match, TRBD1 (5 bases). The CDR3 covers 12 residues. Germline CDR1 SQVTM, CDR2 ANQGSEA. V lost 7 bases, J lost 7 bases, and 16 bases lay in between. Here the CDR3 reads CSAGPRDGEAFF. In DNA, the CDR3 is TGCAGCGCCGGACCGAGGGACGGTGAAGCTTTCTTT.

This clone was observed a single time. The V gene is TRBV5-1, the J gene TRBJ2-1, with TRBD1 identical over 8 bases. CDR1 is SGHRS, CDR2 YFSETQ, per germline. This CDR3 has 13 residues. Trimming cost V 6 bases and J 10 bases; bases outside gene matches: 9. The CDR3 protein is CASTTTGAGEQFF. The CDR3 DNA follows: TGCGCCAGCACTACGACAGGGGCGGGCGAGCAGTTCTTC.

This clone has only one observation. The gene calls are TRBV13 and TRBJ2-7; tentative D call: TRBD2 (7 bases). This CDR3 is built from 13 residues. Trimming shortened V by 4 bases and J by 7 bases, and 14 bases separated the two germline ends. The germline gives CDR1 PRHDT, CDR2 FYEKMQ (reference sequence). The CDR3 DNA sequence: TGTGCCAGCAGCTCCCCGAGGGGGGGTGAGCAGTACTTC. This gives the protein CASSSPRGGEQYF.

This sequence joins TRBV27 and TRBJ2-1; 8 nucleotides line up with TRBD2. Germline-derived CDR1 and CDR2 are MNHEY and SMNVEV (reference sequence). The CDR3 covers 14 residues. V lost 6 bases, J lost 7 bases, and 8 bases stayed unmatched. The CDR3 reads CASRHLAGRNEQFF. CDR3 DNA: TGTGCCAGCAGGCACTTAGCGGGGCGGAATGAGCAGTTCTTC.

The chain uses TRBV29-1 and TRBJ1-1; unclear D gene. Trimming cost V 2 bases and J 4 bases, with 17 bases left between them. The CDR3 sequence is 15 residues long. Per germline, CDR1 SQVTM and CDR2 ANQGSEA. CDR3 DNA: TGCAGCGTTGAACGATTTGGACGGGATAGCACTGAAGCTTTCTTT. This gives the protein CSVERFGRDSTEAFF.

The chain uses TRBV9 and TRBJ2-6; D perhaps matches TRBD1 (5 bases). The germline V and J ends were trimmed by 3 bases and 0 bases, with 16 bases remaining between them. The CDR3 sequence is 18 residues long. CDR1 SGDLS and CDR2 YYNGEE come from the germline V gene. DNA of the CDR3: TGTGCCAGCAGCGAACAGGCCCAGCTTAGCTCTGGGGCCAACGTCCTGACTTTC. It codes for CASSEQAQLSSGANVLTF.

J is TRBJ2-2 and V is TRBV5-6; tentative D call: TRBD2 (7 bases). Trimming took off 4 bases at V and 7 bases at J, with 14 bases between the two ends. Looked up from germline, CDR1 is SGHDT and CDR2 is YYEEEE. The CDR3 consists of 14 residues. The CDR3 DNA reads TGTGCCAGCAGCCCCCGGGGGGCTGACGGGGAGCTGTTTTTT. Translated, it gives CASSPRGADGELFF.

This clone was picked up many times. The CDR3 sequence is CASSGSGQETQYF. The DNA of the CDR3 is TGTGCCAGCAGCGGGTCGGGGCAAGAGACCCAGTACTTC. This chain connects TRBV9 to TRBJ2-5; a weak D match, TRBD2 (5 bases). The CDR3 runs 13 residues. Germline values: CDR1 SGDLS, CDR2 YYNGEE. V shed 3 bases and J shed 2 bases, with 8 bases lying between them.

This chain uses TRBV7-2 with TRBJ1-2; no clear D. The length of the CDR3 is 14 residues. Per the germline V gene, CDR1 is SGHTA and CDR2 is FQGNSA. V lost 3 bases and J 0 bases, leaving 8 bases between the germline ends. CDR3 nucleotides: TGTGCCAGCAGCTTGGACTCCTCTAACTATGGCTACACCTTC. Its translation: CASSLDSSNYGYTF.

In its sample, this clone was seen a few times. The chain is built from TRBV7-6 and TRBJ2-1, with 8 bases matching TRBD2. Germline V gene lookup returns CDR1 SGHVS and CDR2 FNYEAQ. This CDR3 comprises 17 residues. With V trimmed by 0 bases and J by 7 bases, 11 bases remained unmatched. The CDR3 region is CASSLALAGGPMNEQFF. The CDR3 coding sequence is TGTGCCAGCAGCTTAGCGTTGGCGGGGGGTCCCATGAATGAGCAGTTCTTC. The full variable domain, completed using reference TRBV7-6 and TRBJ2-1, is GAGVSQSPRYKVTKRGQDVALRCDPISGHVSLYWYRQALGQGPEFLTYFNYEAQQDKSGLPNDRFSAERPEGSISTLTIQRTEQRDSAMYRCASSLALAGGPMNEQFFGPGTRLTVL.

This clone was observed once. The CDR3 is CSVRITDTQYF. The CDR3 region has the DNA TGCAGCGTTCGAATCACAGATACGCAGTATTTT. The J gene is TRBJ2-3, the V gene TRBV29-1, with no clear D. The CDR3 contains 11 residues. The germline gives CDR1 SQVTM, CDR2 ANQGSEA. The V and J ends lost 5 bases and 2 bases respectively, with 5 bases between them.

This clone appeared a few times. The chain has TRBV5-1 and TRBJ1-1; D ambiguous. The CDR3 has 15 amino acids. Germline-derived CDR1 and CDR2 are SGHRS and YFSETQ. V was shortened by 1 base and J by 1 base, with 11 bases between the two germline ends. The CDR3 bases are TGCGCCAGCAGCTTGCAAGGACTCAAGAACACTGAAGCTTTCTTT. Residues: CASSLQGLKNTEAFF.

The chain has TRBV6-6 and TRBJ1-1; D uncertain. V was clipped by 5 bases and J by 1 base, with 11 bases between them. The CDR3 loop spans 14 amino acids. CDR1 is MNHNY and CDR2 is SVGAGI in the germline V gene (reference sequence). DNA of the CDR3: TGTGCCAGCAGTAACGGGGAATCGAACACTGAAGCTTTCTTT. Its translation is CASSNGESNTEAFF.

The V and J genes are TRBV5-1 and TRBJ2-1; 15 bases agree with TRBD2. This CDR3 has 16 residues. The germline gives CDR1 SGHRS, CDR2 YFSETQ. V dropped 4 bases and J dropped 4; count of bases not matched to a gene: 3. The DNA for the CDR3 is TGCGCCAGCAGCATCGGGACTAGCGGGGGGTACAATGAGCAGTTCTTC. Amino acids: CASSIGTSGGYNEQFF.

This chain links TRBV10-3 with TRBJ1-1; 9 nucleotides agree with TRBD1. The CDR3 length is 14 residues. Germline V lookup: CDR1 ENHRY, CDR2 SYGVKD. V trimming: 6 bases; J trimming: 4 bases; junction bases outside the gene matches: 6. The CDR3 bases are TGTGCCATCAGCCAGGGACAGGGAGGCACTGAAGCTTTCTTT. Protein sequence: CAISQGQGGTEAFF.

The V and J genes are TRBV2 and TRBJ2-3; D is undetermined. V was shortened by 6 bases and J by 2 bases, with 15 bases between the two germline ends. Germline CDR1 is SNHLY and CDR2 is FYNNEI. This CDR3 has 15 residues. The CDR3 region is CASSETAQVTDTQYF. Here the CDR3 DNA reads TGTGCCAGCAGCGAGACCGCCCAGGTCACAGATACGCAGTATTTT. Variable domain in full (rest from reference TRBV2 and TRBJ2-3): EPEVTQTPSHQVTQMGQEVILRCVPISNHLYFYWYRQILGQKVEFLVSFYNNEISEKSEIFDDQFSVERPDGSNFTLKIRSTKLEDSAMYFCASSETAQVTDTQYFGPGTRLTVL.